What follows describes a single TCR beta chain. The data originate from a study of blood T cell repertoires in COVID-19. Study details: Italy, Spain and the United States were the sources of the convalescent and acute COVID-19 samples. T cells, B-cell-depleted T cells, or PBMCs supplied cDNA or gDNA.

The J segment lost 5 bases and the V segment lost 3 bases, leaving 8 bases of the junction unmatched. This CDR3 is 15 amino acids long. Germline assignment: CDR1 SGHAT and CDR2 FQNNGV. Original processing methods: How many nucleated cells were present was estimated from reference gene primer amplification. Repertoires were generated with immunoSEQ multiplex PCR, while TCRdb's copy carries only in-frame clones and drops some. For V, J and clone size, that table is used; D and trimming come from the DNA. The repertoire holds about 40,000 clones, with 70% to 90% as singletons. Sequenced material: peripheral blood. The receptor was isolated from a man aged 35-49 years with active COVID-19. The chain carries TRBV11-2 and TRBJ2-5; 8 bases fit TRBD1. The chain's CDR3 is CASSLQGQGVETQYF. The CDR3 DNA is TGTGCCAGCAGCTTGCAAGGACAGGGAGTGGAGACCCAGTACTTC.